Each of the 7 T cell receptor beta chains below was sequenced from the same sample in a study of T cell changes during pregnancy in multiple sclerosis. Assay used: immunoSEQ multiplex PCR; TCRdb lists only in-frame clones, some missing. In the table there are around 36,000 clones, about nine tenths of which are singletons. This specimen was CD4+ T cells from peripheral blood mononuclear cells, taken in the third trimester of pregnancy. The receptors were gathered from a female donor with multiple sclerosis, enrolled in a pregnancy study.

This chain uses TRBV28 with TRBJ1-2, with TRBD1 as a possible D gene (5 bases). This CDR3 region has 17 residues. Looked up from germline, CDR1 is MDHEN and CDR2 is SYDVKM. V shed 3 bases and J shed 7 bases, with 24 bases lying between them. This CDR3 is CASSFSTFGGGSIGYTF. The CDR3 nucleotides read TGTGCCAGCAGTTTTTCAACGTTCGGGGGAGGATCTATTGGCTACACCTTC.

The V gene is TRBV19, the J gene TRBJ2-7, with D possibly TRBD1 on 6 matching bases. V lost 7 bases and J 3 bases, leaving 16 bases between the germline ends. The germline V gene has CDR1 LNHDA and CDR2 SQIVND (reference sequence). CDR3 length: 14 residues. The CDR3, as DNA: TGTGCCAGTACCCAAAGGCACAGGGACTACGAGCAGTACTTC. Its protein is CASTQRHRDYEQYF. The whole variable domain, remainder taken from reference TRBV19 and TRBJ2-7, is DGGITQSPKYLFRKEGQNVTLSCEQNLNHDAMYWYRQDPGQGLRLIYYSQIVNDFQKGDIAEGYSVSREKKESFPLTVTSAQKNPTAFYLCASTQRHRDYEQYFGPGTRLTVT.

The CDR3 spells CASTGQGRTSGELFF. In nucleotides, the CDR3 is TGTGCCAGCACCGGACAGGGACGGACTTCCGGGGAGCTGTTTTTT. The V gene is TRBV6-1, the J gene TRBJ2-2, with TRBD1 identical over 8 bases. J was trimmed by 6 bases and V by 7 bases; bases with no gene match: 10. Germline V gives CDR1 MNHNS, CDR2 SASEGT. The CDR3 is 15 amino acids.

CDR3 region: CATRGRASLNEQFF. The CDR3 nucleotides read TGTGCCACCAGGGGCAGGGCTTCCCTTAATGAGCAGTTCTTC. The rearrangement uses TRBV15 and TRBJ2-1; D is possibly TRBD1 (5 bases). CDR1 LNHNV and CDR2 YYDKDF come from the germline V gene (reference sequence). Trimming cost V 6 bases and J 7 bases, with 16 bases left between them. The CDR3 is made up of 14 amino acids. Looking up the rest from reference TRBV15 and TRBJ2-1 gives the full variable domain: DAMVIQNPRYQVTQFGKPVTLSCSQTLNHNVMYWYQQKSSQAPKLLFHYYDKDFNNEADTPDNFQSRRPNTSFCFLDIRSPGLGDTAMYLCATRGRASLNEQFFGPGTRLTVL.

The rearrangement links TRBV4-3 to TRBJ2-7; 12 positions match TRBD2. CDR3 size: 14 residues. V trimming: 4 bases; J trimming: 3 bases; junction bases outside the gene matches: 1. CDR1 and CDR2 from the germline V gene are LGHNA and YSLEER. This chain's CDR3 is CASSPGLAGYEQYF. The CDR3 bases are TGCGCCAGCAGCCCGGGACTAGCGGGCTACGAGCAGTACTTC.

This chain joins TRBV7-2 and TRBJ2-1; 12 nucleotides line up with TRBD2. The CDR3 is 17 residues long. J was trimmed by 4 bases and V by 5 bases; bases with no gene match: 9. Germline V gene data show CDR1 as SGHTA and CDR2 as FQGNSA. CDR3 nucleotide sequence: TGTGCCAGCAGCGCCAGTGGACTAGCGGGAAGTTACAATGAGCAGTTCTTC. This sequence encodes CASSASGLAGSYNEQFF.

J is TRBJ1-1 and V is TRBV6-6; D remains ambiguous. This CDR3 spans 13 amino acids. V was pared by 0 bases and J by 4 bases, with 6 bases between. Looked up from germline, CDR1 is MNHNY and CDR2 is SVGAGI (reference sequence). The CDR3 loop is CASSYSSVTEAFF. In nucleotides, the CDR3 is TGTGCCAGCAGTTACTCGTCGGTCACTGAAGCTTTCTTT.